The rows below give T cell receptor beta chains drawn from one sample of a study of cytomegalovirus exposure and HLA in healthy donors. Assay used: immunoSEQ multiplex PCR; TCRdb lists only in-frame clones, some missing. This sample contains roughly 190,000 clones. The sample was PBMCs. The receptors originated from a woman younger than 30 in good health and CMV-seropositive. Each CDR3 is given with its conserved first and last residue. The D gene is left open where the match is weak.

v_call: TRBV18; cdr3_length: 12; j_call: TRBJ2-7; d_call: NA; cdr3_nt: TGTGCCAGCTCACCAACTATTTACGAGCAGTACTTC; cdr3_aa: CASSPTIYEQYF
v_call: TRBV25-1; cdr3_length: 16; j_call: TRBJ1-1; d_call: NA; cdr3_nt: TGTGCCAGCAGTGAAGGGGGGGCCAGGACTAACACTGAAGCTTTCTTT; cdr3_aa: CASSEGGARTNTEAFF
v_call: TRBV6-5; cdr3_length: 14; j_call: TRBJ1-5; d_call: NA; cdr3_nt: TGTGCCAGCAGTTACGACAGGTGGGTCCAGCCCCAGCATTTT; cdr3_aa: CASSYDRWVQPQHF
v_call: TRBV7-9; cdr3_length: 13; j_call: TRBJ2-1; d_call: TRBD2; cdr3_nt: TGTGCCAGCAGCCCGACTAGCGGGAGAGAGCAGTTCTTC; cdr3_aa: CASSPTSGREQFF
v_call: TRBV25-1; cdr3_length: 17; j_call: TRBJ2-1; d_call: NA; cdr3_nt: TGTGCCAGCACAGAGCAGGGCGGGGAGAGCTCCTACAATGAGCAGTTCTTC; cdr3_aa: CASTEQGGESSYNEQFF
v_call: TRBV15; cdr3_length: 14; j_call: TRBJ2-7; d_call: TRBD1; cdr3_nt: TGTGCCACCGGAACAGGGGACGCCAGTCTCGGGCAGTACTTC; cdr3_aa: CATGTGDASLGQYF
v_call: TRBV5-1; cdr3_length: 17; j_call: TRBJ2-3; d_call: TRBD2; cdr3_nt: TGCGCCAGCAGTTCCGGGACTAGCGGAACCAGGACAGATACGCAGTATTTT; cdr3_aa: CASSSGTSGTRTDTQYF
v_call: TRBV7-2; cdr3_length: 14; j_call: TRBJ2-7; d_call: NA; cdr3_nt: TGTGCCAGCAGCTTGGGACACATTAACTACGAGCAGTACTTC; cdr3_aa: CASSLGHINYEQYF
v_call: TRBV5-1; cdr3_length: 12; j_call: TRBJ2-2; d_call: NA; cdr3_nt: TGCGCCAGCAGCTGGGGACACGGGGAGCTGTTTTTT; cdr3_aa: CASSWGHGELFF
v_call: TRBV5-7; cdr3_length: 14; j_call: TRBJ2-1; d_call: NA; cdr3_nt: TGTGCCAGCAGCTGGGCCCGCACTGACAATGAGCAGTTCTTC; cdr3_aa: CASSWARTDNEQFF
v_call: TRBV6-1; cdr3_length: 17; j_call: TRBJ1-5; d_call: NA; cdr3_nt: TGTGCCAGCAGTGACCCGGAGGGGGGGGCACGGAATCAGCCCCAGCATTTT; cdr3_aa: CASSDPEGGARNQPQHF
v_call: TRBV7-8; cdr3_length: 16; j_call: TRBJ1-3; d_call: NA; cdr3_nt: TGTGCCAGCAGCTTAGGCAGGCTCAGGGGAGGAAACACCATATATTTT; cdr3_aa: CASSLGRLRGGNTIYF
v_call: TRBV4-2; cdr3_length: 17; j_call: TRBJ2-3; d_call: TRBD2; cdr3_nt: TGTGCCAGCAGCCAAGGTTGGGACTATCATTCCACAGATACGCAGTATTTT; cdr3_aa: CASSQGWDYHSTDTQYF